This T cell receptor (beta chain) appears in the sequencing data of a study of OX40 agonist ivuxolimab in advanced cancers. Study-level information: Aged roughly 23 to 79 with a mean of approximately 57 years, they were more than 80% male. Points from the study as a whole: Among T cells, CD8+ cells averaged more expanded clones than CD4+ cells. With doses of 0.1 to 3.0 mg/kg, CD4+ and CD8+ blood T cells had undergone clonal expansion by week 6.

The CDR3 spans 14 residues. The V gene end was trimmed by 5 bases and the J gene end by 2 bases; junction bases not matched to a gene: 5. Germline assignment: CDR1 PRHDT and CDR2 FYEKMQ (reference sequence). Excluded were patients having autoimmune disease history or systemic immunosuppression. Assay used: immunoSEQ multiplex PCR; TCRdb lists only in-frame clones, some missing. The sample lists fewer than 65,000 clones, around nine tenths seen once, with 5.5% to 8.5% in the top ten. Details on this clone: Antigen specificity is unknown.

The source of this sequence is an adult with an advanced solid tumor such as melanoma, head and neck, liver or kidney cancer. The sample consisted of CD4+ or CD8+ T cells sorted from blood, taken in a trial of the OX40 agonist ivuxolimab. The V gene is TRBV13, the J gene TRBJ2-7, with TRBD1 matching over 8 bases. The CDR3 region is CASSLRQGPYEQYF. DNA of the CDR3: TGTGCCAGCAGCCTCCGACAGGGGCCCTACGAGCAGTACTTC.